Below, 15 T cell receptor beta chains from the same sample are listed, as sequenced in a study of cytomegalovirus exposure and HLA in healthy donors. Researchers ran the PCR with 60 Vbeta and 13 Jbeta primers. Sequencing was performed with immunoSEQ multiplex PCR; in TCRdb, only in-frame clones are kept and a portion is missing. The table lists some 84,000 clones, around 66% of them singletons. Material: PBMCs. Receptors originate from a woman aged 40 to 50 in good health and CMV-seropositive.

J is TRBJ1-1 and V is TRBV7-9; D not certain. The germline V gene has CDR1 SEHNR and CDR2 FQNEAQ (reference sequence). This CDR3 is built from 16 residues. Trimming removed 4 bases at V and 1 base at J, with 16 bases between. The CDR3 sequence is CASSSRRGGANTEAFF. Written as DNA, the CDR3 is TGTGCCAGCAGCTCAAGACGGGGTGGAGCGAACACTGAAGCTTTCTTT.

This clone was observed many times. This same CDR3 is encoded by further DNA sequences in the sample. The V call is TRBV7-2, the J call TRBJ2-2; tentative D call: TRBD2 (5 bases). The CDR3 spans 12 residues. Trimming removed 2 bases from V and 8 bases from J, with 6 bases in between. Germline lookup yields CDR1 SGHTA and CDR2 FQGNSA. The CDR3 region has the DNA TGTGCCAGCAGCTTACGACTAGGGGAGCTGTTTTTT. The encoded protein is CASSLRLGELFF.

This clone was observed a single time. The chain couples TRBV28 to TRBJ1-1; a possible D gene is TRBD1 (6 bases). V was clipped by 2 bases and J by 6 bases, with 13 bases between them. The CDR3 has 14 residues. Germline CDR1 MDHEN, CDR2 SYDVKM. This CDR3 is CASSLRAGAPEAFF. DNA for the CDR3: TGTGCCAGCAGTTTAAGGGCAGGGGCCCCTGAAGCTTTCTTT.

The chain recombines TRBV6-5 with TRBJ1-2; 7 bases are shared with TRBD1. V lost 3 bases and J lost 3; bases outside the gene matches: 1. Germline assignment: CDR1 MNHEY and CDR2 SVGAGI. This CDR3 contains 13 residues. DNA for the CDR3: TGTGCCAGCAGTTATGGACAGGACTATGGCTACACCTTC. Translating it yields CASSYGQDYGYTF.

The chain links TRBV5-1 to TRBJ2-7, with TRBD2 matching 12 bases. Germline CDR1 reads SGHRS; CDR2 reads YFSETQ. The CDR3 extends over 15 amino acids. Germline trimming cut 3 bases from V and 2 bases from J; bases unmatched to any gene: 3. The CDR3 nucleotides read TGCGCCAGCAGCTCCAGGACTAGCGGGACCTACGAGCAGTACTTC. Its protein product is CASSSRTSGTYEQYF.

This chain connects TRBV30 to TRBJ1-4; the match to TRBD1 covers 8 bases. V shed 4 bases, J shed 4 bases, and the junction held 11 bases outside the gene matches. Germline V CDR1 and CDR2: GTSNPN, SVGIG (reference sequence). The CDR3 runs 16 residues. The chain's CDR3 is CAWTGGHQGLNEKLFF. For the CDR3, the DNA is TGTGCCTGGACAGGGGGCCACCAGGGCCTTAATGAAAAACTGTTTTTT.

The chain joins TRBV6-1 to TRBJ1-1; 7 bases align to TRBD1. With V trimmed by 4 bases and J by 4 bases, 6 bases remained unmatched. The germline V gene encodes CDR1 MNHNS and CDR2 SASEGT. The CDR3 runs 14 residues. The CDR3, as DNA: TGTGCCAGCAGTGGCCACAGGGGTGGCACTGAAGCTTTCTTT. Translation: CASSGHRGGTEAFF.

The genes are TRBV6-1 and TRBJ2-1; 10 bases are a match to TRBD2. The V and J ends lost 2 bases and 9 bases, in that order; junction bases with no gene match: 4. Germline CDR1 MNHNS, CDR2 SASEGT. CDR3 length: 14 amino acids. As DNA, the CDR3 is TGTGCCAGCAGTGAACTTACTAGCGGGACTGAGCAGTTCTTC. The encoded protein is CASSELTSGTEQFF.

The rearrangement uses TRBV7-9 and TRBJ1-3; unclear D gene. The CDR3 sequence is 14 residues long. In germline, CDR1 is SEHNR, CDR2 FQNEAQ (reference sequence). V lost 2 bases and J 1 base, leaving 6 bases between the germline ends. The CDR3 loop reads CASSLRRSGNTIYF. The CDR3 nucleotides read TGTGCCAGCAGCTTACGGAGGTCTGGAAACACCATATATTTT.

The V gene is TRBV7-3, the J gene TRBJ2-1; perhaps TRBD1 as D (6 bases). The CDR3 loop spans 16 amino acids. Germline values: CDR1 SGHTA, CDR2 FQGTGA. V was clipped by 6 bases and J by 5 bases, with 20 bases between them. The CDR3, as DNA: TGTGCCAGCAGTCTGAGGGGAACAGGGCGTGACAATGAGCAGTTCTTC. It translates to CASSLRGTGRDNEQFF.

The chain combines TRBV5-4 with TRBJ2-5; 10 bases align to TRBD2. The J call may be in error: the DNA end matches TRBJ2-7 better. The CDR3 has 18 residues. CDR1 and CDR2 from the germline V gene are SGHNT and YYREEE (reference sequence). The CDR3 sequence: CASSYSGTSEAFAYEQYF. The CDR3 DNA follows: TGTGCCAGCAGCTATTCCGGGACTAGCGAGGCTTTTGCCTACGAGCAGTACTTC.

This chain's CDR3 is CASSLEPAGGQETQYF. The DNA of the CDR3 is TGCGCCAGCAGCTTGGAGCCAGCGGGAGGTCAAGAGACCCAGTACTTC. V usage is TRBV5-1 and J usage is TRBJ2-5; 9 bases agree with TRBD2. V was pared by 0 bases and J by 2 bases, with 5 bases of the junction left unmatched. CDR1 and CDR2 from the germline V gene are SGHRS and YFSETQ. The CDR3 has 16 residues.

The gene calls are TRBV7-2 and TRBJ1-1; 8 nucleotides align to TRBD1. This CDR3 region has 15 residues. Germline loops: CDR1 SGHTA, CDR2 FQGNSA. The trim removed 4 bases at V and 7 bases at J, leaving 11 bases unmatched. The CDR3 region is CASSSPSTGAYEAFF. In nucleotides, the CDR3 is TGTGCCAGCAGCTCCCCCTCGACAGGGGCTTATGAAGCTTTCTTT. Complete variable domain (other parts from reference TRBV7-2 and TRBJ1-1): GAGVSQSPSNKVTEKGKDVELRCDPISGHTALYWYRQSLGQGLEFLIYFQGNSAPDKSGLPSDRFSAERTGGSVSTLTIQRTQQEDSAVYLCASSSPSTGAYEAFFGQGTRLTVV.

The chain recombines TRBV7-9 with TRBJ1-1; no definite D call. V lost 6 bases and J 6 bases, leaving 17 bases between the germline ends. The CDR3 is 14 amino acids. CDR1 and CDR2 (germline): SEHNR, FQNEAQ (reference sequence). The chain's CDR3 is CASRPRAGDPEAFF. The CDR3 DNA reads as TGTGCCAGCAGACCTCGAGCGGGAGACCCTGAAGCTTTCTTT. Filled out from reference TRBV7-9 and TRBJ1-1, the complete variable domain reads DTGVSQNPRHKITKRGQNVTFRCDPISEHNRLYWYRQTLGQGPEFLTYFQNEAQLEKSRLLSDRFSAERPKGSFSTLEIQRTEQGDSAMYLCASRPRAGDPEAFFGQGTRLTVV.

The rearrangement uses TRBV5-1 and TRBJ2-1, with TRBD1 as a possible D gene (6 bases). This CDR3 is built from 15 residues. Trimming removed 0 bases from V and 1 base from J, with 8 bases in between. The germline V gene encodes CDR1 SGHRS and CDR2 YFSETQ. The CDR3 nucleotides read TGCGCCAGCAGCTTGGCGACAGGATCCTACAATGAGCAGTTCTTC. Amino acids: CASSLATGSYNEQFF.